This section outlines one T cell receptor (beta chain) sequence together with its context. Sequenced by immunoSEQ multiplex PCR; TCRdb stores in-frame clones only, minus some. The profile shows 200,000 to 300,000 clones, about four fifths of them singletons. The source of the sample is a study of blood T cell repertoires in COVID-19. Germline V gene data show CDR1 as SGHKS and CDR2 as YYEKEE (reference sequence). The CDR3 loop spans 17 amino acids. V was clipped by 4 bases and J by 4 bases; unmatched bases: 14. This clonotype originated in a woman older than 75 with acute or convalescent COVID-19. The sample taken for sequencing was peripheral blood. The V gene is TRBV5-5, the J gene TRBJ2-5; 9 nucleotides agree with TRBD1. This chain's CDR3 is CASSTFSGTGRLETQYF. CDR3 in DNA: TGTGCCAGCAGCACCTTCTCCGGGACAGGGAGGTTAGAGACCCAGTACTTC.